Listed below are T cell receptor beta chains from one sample, sequenced in a study of T cells after yellow fever vaccination. TCRdb re-called the 5' RACE reads with MiXCR, one entry per CDR3 protein. There are 350,000 to 450,000 distinct CDR3 sequences in the sample; 18% occur only once, and 18% lies in the top ten. Sequencing was performed on PBMCs, taken before the yellow fever booster vaccination. These receptors were taken from a man younger than 35 who received the YFV17D yellow fever vaccine. Each CDR3 is given with its conserved first and last residue. The order of the fields is V gene, J gene, clone size, D gene, CDR3 protein, CDR3 DNA. The D gene is left open where the match is weak. For some rows the clone size is stated as once, few or many, or as a class when expanded; others skip it.

TRBV7-2	TRBJ2-1	many	.	CASSLQRSSYNEQFF	TGTGCCAGCAGCTTACAGCGGAGCTCCTACAATGAGCAGTTCTTC
TRBV20-1	TRBJ1-5	.	TRBD1	CSATGGVNQPQHF	TGCAGTGCAACAGGGGGCGTTAATCAGCCCCAGCATTTT
TRBV4-3	TRBJ1-3	many	TRBD1	CASSRSWTGSGNTIYF	TGCGCCAGCAGCCGTAGTTGGACAGGCTCTGGAAACACCATATATTTT
TRBV28	TRBJ1-6	.	.	CASGGGSSYNSPLHF	TGTGCCAGCGGCGGGGGGAGCTCCTATAATTCACCCCTCCACTTT
TRBV20-1	TRBJ1-4	.	.	CSATDSANEKLFF	TGCAGTGCTACTGACAGCGCGAATGAAAAACTGTTTTTT
TRBV7-9	TRBJ1-6	.	TRBD1	CASSLGSTGDGSPLHF	TGTGCCAGCAGCTTGGGATCGACAGGGGATGGTTCACCCCTCCACTTT
TRBV6-2/TRBV6-3	TRBJ1-2	.	TRBD1	CASGDRGYGYTF	TGTGCCAGCGGGGACAGGGGATATGGCTACACCTTC
TRBV5-1	TRBJ2-3	few	.	CASSPTPWSTDTQYF	TGCGCCAGCAGCCCGACCCCCTGGAGCACAGATACGCAGTATTTT
TRBV12-3/TRBV12-4	TRBJ2-1	.	TRBD2	CASSPRGGSYNEQFF	TGTGCCAGCAGTCCCCGGGGAGGGTCCTACAATGAGCAGTTCTTC
TRBV30	TRBJ1-1	.	TRBD1	CAWTGQANTEAFF	TGTGCCTGGACGGGACAGGCGAACACTGAAGCTTTCTTT
TRBV6-6	TRBJ1-3	.	.	CASTFQRGGSGNTIYF	TGTGCCAGCACCTTCCAGCGCGGGGGCTCTGGAAACACCATATATTTT
TRBV4-1	TRBJ2-3	.	.	CASSQEETDTQYF	TGCGCCAGCAGCCAAGAGGAAACAGATACGCAGTATTTT
TRBV28	TRBJ1-5	.	.	CASSTFGDNQPQHF	TGTGCCAGCAGTACCTTTGGGGACAATCAGCCCCAGCATTTT
TRBV7-2	TRBJ2-5	many	TRBD1	CASSPDRGWETQYF	TGTGCCAGCAGCCCAGACAGGGGCTGGGAGACCCAGTACTTC
TRBV18	TRBJ2-1	few	TRBD1	CASSLTSPGQGNEQFF	TGTGCCAGCTCGCTAACGTCTCCGGGACAGGGCAATGAGCAGTTCTTC
TRBV12-3/TRBV12-4	TRBJ1-5	.	.	CATTGGARQPQHF	TGTGCCACCACAGGAGGGGCGAGACAGCCCCAGCATTTT
TRBV7-9	TRBJ1-1	few	.	CASSLSQGLGEAFF	TGTGCCAGCAGCTTATCTCAGGGGTTGGGTGAAGCTTTCTTT
TRBV5-1	TRBJ1-3	few	.	CASSLGQDNTIYF	TGCGCCAGCAGCTTGGGTCAGGATAACACCATATATTTT
TRBV12-3/TRBV12-4	TRBJ2-3	.	.	CASRDSFTQYF	TGTGCCAGCCGCGACTCCTTTACGCAGTATTTT
TRBV9	TRBJ2-5	few	TRBD2	CASRPSGGETQYF	TGTGCCAGCAGGCCGTCGGGGGGAGAGACCCAGTACTTC
TRBV5-1	TRBJ1-1	few	.	CASSPPDRLNTEAFF	TGCGCCAGCAGCCCCCCCGACAGGTTGAACACTGAAGCTTTCTTT
TRBV29-1	TRBJ2-6	.	.	CSVGGQGGGANVLTF	TGCAGCGTCGGGGGCCAGGGCGGAGGGGCCAACGTCCTGACTTTC
TRBV7-2	TRBJ1-1	few	TRBD1	CASSLAGTGNEAFF	TGTGCCAGCAGCTTGGCCGGGACAGGTAACGAAGCTTTCTTT
TRBV28	TRBJ2-2	.	.	CASSSPPGRTNISTGELFF	TGTGCCAGCAGTTCCCCTCCGGGACGTACGAACATTTCCACCGGGGAGCTGTTTTTT
TRBV4-3	TRBJ2-7	.	.	CASSQLQGFGQYF	TGCGCCAGCAGCCAACTTCAGGGATTTGGGCAGTACTTC
TRBV9	TRBJ2-1	.	TRBD1	CASSVGKGTGADEQFF	TGTGCCAGCAGCGTAGGGAAGGGGACAGGGGCGGATGAGCAGTTCTTC
TRBV6-5	TRBJ1-2	many	TRBD1	CASSYRRTGGGYTF	TGTGCCAGCAGTTACCGGAGGACAGGCGGTGGCTACACCTTC
TRBV7-2	TRBJ2-7	few	.	CASSPGSSTHEQYF	TGTGCCAGCAGTCCTGGGAGTTCCACCCACGAGCAGTACTTC